This passage covers 26 T cell receptor beta chains from one sample sequenced in a study of response to subunit inactivated influenza vaccine. TCRdb fed the RT-PCR reads into MiXCR, producing one record per CDR3 protein. The data hold roughly 620,000 distinct CDR3 sequences, with 11% observed a single time. This same sample was also part of a study on T cells expressing NK-cell markers. As that report states: The authors made TCR beta cDNA libraries by 5'RACE template switching. This switching added a universal primer site and UMIs.

The sample consisted of PBMCs from blood, taken on the day of vaccination. These TCRs come from a man between 45 and 60 years old who received an inactivated influenza vaccine.

This rearrangement joins TRBV12-3 or TRBV12-4 to TRBJ1-5, with 7 bases that match TRBD1. The CDR3 totals 17 residues. V lost 5 bases, J lost 0 bases, and 10 bases stayed unmatched. CDR3 amino acids: CASSHDRVLYSNQPQHF. The CDR3 coding sequence is TGTGCCAGCAGTCACGACAGGGTACTATATAGCAATCAGCCCCAGCATTTT.

The chain is built from TRBV12-3 or TRBV12-4 and TRBJ2-5; D may be TRBD1 (6 bases). This CDR3 region has 11 residues. V was pared by 7 bases and J by 7 bases, with 10 bases between. CDR3 sequence reads: CASTGGATQYF. The CDR3 DNA is TGTGCCAGCACTGGGGGCGCGACCCAGTACTTC.

The rearrangement links TRBV3-1 to TRBJ2-5; D possibly corresponds to TRBD2 (6 bases). V dropped 3 bases and J dropped 2 bases, with 13 bases sitting between them. Germline CDR1 reads LGHDT; CDR2 reads YNNKEL (reference sequence). This CDR3 is 15 amino acids long. CDR3 amino acids: CASSHGGNIQETQYF. The CDR3 bases are TGTGCCAGCAGCCATGGCGGGAATATTCAAGAGACCCAGTACTTC.

This clonotype was recorded a few times. V and J are TRBV5-1 and TRBJ2-3; TRBD2 might be the D (5 bases). Per the germline V gene, CDR1 is SGHRS and CDR2 is YFSETQ. This CDR3 comprises 16 residues. V was cut by 4 bases and J by 2 bases, with 17 bases left in between. In nucleotides, the CDR3 is TGCGCCAGCAGCAAGGCGGGTGGAGCTTTCACAGATACGCAGTATTTT. It encodes CASSKAGGAFTDTQYF.

This clonotype was observed at least ten times. The chain is built from TRBV28 and TRBJ2-7; the D is unclear. Per germline, CDR1 MDHEN and CDR2 SYDVKM. The CDR3 contains 13 residues. V was pared by 2 bases and J by 7 bases, with 12 bases between. The CDR3 here is CASSLMYYPEQYF. The CDR3 DNA follows: TGTGCCAGCAGTTTAATGTACTACCCTGAGCAGTACTTC.

This clonotype was counted a few times. This chain connects TRBV6-5 to TRBJ2-3, with D perhaps matching TRBD1 or TRBD2 (5 bases each). The CDR3 is made up of 15 amino acids. V was shortened by 4 bases and J by 4 bases, with 15 bases between the two germline ends. CDR1 and CDR2 (germline): MNHEY, SVGAGI. CDR3 residues: CASSFSRDGSDTQYF. The CDR3 region has the DNA TGTGCCAGCAGTTTCTCCCGGGACGGCTCAGATACGCAGTATTTT.

The chain combines TRBV7-2 with TRBJ2-7; 9 bases are shared with TRBD1. The J segment lost 4 bases and the V segment lost 5 bases, leaving 9 bases of the junction unmatched. The germline V gene has CDR1 SGHTA and CDR2 FQGNSA. The CDR3 runs 15 residues. The CDR3 DNA is TGTGCCAGCAGCCCTACCGGGACAGGGATTTACGAGCAGTACTTC. Translating gives CASSPTGTGIYEQYF.

This clonotype was detected only a few times. The V gene is TRBV4-3, the J gene TRBJ1-3, with D uncertain. V was trimmed by 0 bases and J by 2 bases, leaving 14 bases between them. Germline V CDR1 and CDR2: LGHNA, YSLEER. The CDR3 runs to 17 residues. CDR3 region: CASSQDLWRETGNTIYF. In DNA form, the CDR3 reads TGCGCCAGCAGCCAAGACCTTTGGCGGGAAACTGGAAACACCATATATTTT.

This clonotype was seen more than once but under ten times. V and J are TRBV6-2 or TRBV6-3 and TRBJ2-7; TRBD2 aligns across 7 bases. The length of the CDR3 is 14 residues. With V trimmed by 2 bases and J by 3 bases, 4 bases remained unmatched. In germline, CDR1 is MNHEY, CDR2 SVGEGT. The CDR3, as DNA: TGTGCCAGCAGTTACGAGCGGGGTATCTACGAGCAGTACTTC. As protein: CASSYERGIYEQYF.

There are a few counts of this clonotype. The gene calls are TRBV7-9 and TRBJ1-1; TRBD1 matches at 9 bases. The CDR3 contains 15 residues. V was clipped by 5 bases and J by 4 bases; unmatched bases: 8. Germline V gene data show CDR1 as SEHNR and CDR2 as FQNEAQ (reference sequence). The CDR3 loop is CASSETGGMGTEAFF. The CDR3 DNA reads as TGTGCCAGCAGCGAAACAGGGGGCATGGGCACTGAAGCTTTCTTT.

This clonotype was recorded once. The gene calls are TRBV5-1 and TRBJ2-5; perhaps D is TRBD1 or TRBD2 (6 bases each). Deletions cut 0 bases from V and 5 bases from J, with 14 bases between. The germline gives CDR1 SGHRS, CDR2 YFSETQ. This CDR3 is built from 15 residues. The CDR3 DNA sequence: TGCGCCAGCAGCTTGGTCGGGGGCCGTGCGGAGACCCAGTACTTC. This translates into CASSLVGGRAETQYF.

This clonotype was seen only a few times. The V gene is TRBV4-1, the J gene TRBJ1-6, with no clear D. The CDR3 consists of 17 residues. Looked up from germline, CDR1 is MGHRA and CDR2 is YSYEKL. With 0 bases removed from V and 9 bases from J, the gap between germline ends came to 18 bases. CDR3 in amino acids: CASSQDFRSPTGSPLHF. CDR3 sequence (DNA): TGCGCCAGCAGCCAAGATTTCCGTTCCCCAACCGGTTCACCCCTCCACTTT.

V gene TRBV5-1 combines with J gene TRBJ1-2; 7 bases align to TRBD1. The CDR3 spans 13 residues. Germline V gene lookup returns CDR1 SGHRS and CDR2 YFSETQ. Trimming at V came to 1 base and at J to 8 bases, leaving 5 bases not matched to a gene. The CDR3 is CASSLTGVSGYTF. CDR3 DNA: TGCGCCAGCAGCTTGACAGGGGTGAGCGGCTACACCTTC.

This clonotype showed up just a few times. The chain combines TRBV4-2 with TRBJ2-1; 9 bases match TRBD1. Germline V gene data show CDR1 as LGHNA and CDR2 as YNFKEQ. The CDR3 runs to 16 residues. Unmatched junction bases numbered 10, after V lost 0 bases and J lost 10 bases. DNA of the CDR3: TGTGCCAGCAGCCAAGATTCCGGGACAGGGCTAGAGGAGCAGTTCTTC. This codes for CASSQDSGTGLEEQFF.

This clonotype was seen more than once but under ten times. The chain is built from TRBV10-2 and TRBJ2-7; 7 bases line up with TRBD1. The CDR3 consists of 12 residues. Germline CDR1 is WSHSY and CDR2 is SAAADI. V was pared by 7 bases and J by 6 bases, with 6 bases of the junction left unmatched. CDR3 in amino acids: CASTQSGGEQYF. DNA for the CDR3: TGCGCCAGCACCCAATCAGGGGGCGAGCAGTACTTC.

This clonotype was counted ten times or more. The chain carries TRBV12-3 or TRBV12-4 and TRBJ1-6; perhaps TRBD1 as D (5 bases). Trimming stripped 2 bases from V and 5 bases from J, with 10 bases between. The CDR3 spans 15 residues. CDR3 DNA: TGTGCCAGCAGTTTATCGGGACCGAATAATTCACCCCTCCACTTT. Translating gives CASSLSGPNNSPLHF.

This clonotype was picked up many times. The genes are TRBV5-1 and TRBJ1-1; perhaps TRBD1 as D (5 bases). Germline CDR1 SGHRS, CDR2 YFSETQ. The CDR3 totals 14 residues. Trimming removed 1 base from V and 1 base from J, with 8 bases in between. The CDR3 here is CASSLYQGNTEAFF. The CDR3 nucleotides are TGCGCCAGCAGCTTGTATCAGGGGAACACTGAAGCTTTCTTT.

This clonotype has a count of ten or more. The V gene is TRBV7-6, the J gene TRBJ1-5; 10 bases align to TRBD1. Germline V gene sequence: CDR1 SGHVS, CDR2 FNYEAQ. Trimming took 5 bases from V and 0 from J; bases not matched to a gene: 7. The CDR3 has 17 amino acids. CDR3 region: CASSPGTGVYSNQPQHF. CDR3 in DNA: TGTGCCAGCAGCCCTGGGACAGGGGTATATAGCAATCAGCCCCAGCATTTT. Supplemented by reference TRBV7-6 and TRBJ1-5, the full variable domain reads GAGVSQSPRYKVTKRGQDVALRCDPISGHVSLYWYRQALGQGPEFLTYFNYEAQQDKSGLPNDRFSAERPEGSISTLTIQRTEQRDSAMYRCASSPGTGVYSNQPQHFGDGTRLSIL.

The chain combines TRBV27 with TRBJ1-6; TRBD1 might be the D (5 bases). V gave up 8 bases and J gave up 5 bases, with 10 bases separating them. The CDR3 length is 13 residues. Germline V gene sequence: CDR1 MNHEY, CDR2 SMNVEV (reference sequence). The CDR3 DNA sequence: TGTGCCAGCGCGGGGGGGAATAATTCACCCCTCCACTTT. It translates to CASAGGNNSPLHF.

The chain couples TRBV25-1 to TRBJ2-3; 11 bases align to TRBD2. V was pared by 1 base and J by 1 base, with 13 bases of the junction left unmatched. The CDR3 runs to 20 residues. Germline CDR1 reads MGHDK; CDR2 reads SYGVNS. CDR3 loop: CASSESPSGGPPLCTDTQYF. CDR3 sequence (DNA): TGTGCCAGCAGTGAATCCCCTAGCGGGGGGCCCCCTCTTTGCACAGATACGCAGTATTTT.

J is TRBJ2-5 and V is TRBV12-3 or TRBV12-4; D remains ambiguous. The CDR3 has 13 amino acids. Deletions cut 2 bases from V and 4 bases from J, with 8 bases between. CDR3 sequence (DNA): TGTGCCAGCAGTTTAAGGGCCCGAGAGACCCAGTACTTC. This sequence encodes CASSLRARETQYF.

This clonotype has at least ten counts. The chain joins TRBV12-3 or TRBV12-4 to TRBJ2-7; D may be TRBD1 (6 bases). The CDR3 consists of 13 residues. The V gene lost 4 bases and the J gene lost 2 bases, with 9 bases spanning the gap. CDR3 protein: CASSWGQAYEQYF. In DNA, the CDR3 is TGTGCCAGCAGTTGGGGACAAGCCTACGAGCAGTACTTC.

CDR3 in DNA: TGTGCCAGCAGCTTAGTAAGGGGAGTTGTCACAGATACGCAGTATTTT. Translated: CASSLVRGVVTDTQYF. This chain links TRBV7-2 with TRBJ2-3; either TRBD1 or TRBD2 may supply D (5 bases each). With 1 base removed from V and 2 bases from J, the gap between germline ends came to 13 bases. This CDR3 is 16 amino acids long. Germline assignment: CDR1 SGHTA and CDR2 FQGNSA.

In this sample, this clonotype turned up a few times. The gene calls are TRBV24-1 and TRBJ2-2; D gene unclear. The CDR3 consists of 13 residues. V was pared by 6 bases and J by 0 bases, with 4 bases between. Looked up from germline, CDR1 is KGHDR and CDR2 is SFDVKD. In DNA, the CDR3 is TGTGCCACCAGTCTTTCGAACACCGGGGAGCTGTTTTTT. Translating it yields CATSLSNTGELFF.

This clonotype showed up many times. The rearrangement uses TRBV4-2 and TRBJ2-1; D might be TRBD1 (6 bases). The CDR3 runs to 16 residues. Trimming shortened V by 0 bases and J by 7 bases, and 16 bases separated the two germline ends. Germline CDR1 reads LGHNA; CDR2 reads YNFKEQ. Written as DNA, the CDR3 is TGTGCCAGCAGCCAAGATTGGGGGCCCCGGGGAAATGAGCAGTTCTTC. This gives the protein CASSQDWGPRGNEQFF.

This clonotype was counted only a few times. The chain couples TRBV3-1 to TRBJ2-1; D is possibly TRBD1 or TRBD2 (5 bases each). The CDR3 length is 13 residues. In germline, CDR1 is LGHDT, CDR2 YNNKEL (reference sequence). Trimming stripped 0 bases from V and 7 bases from J, with 7 bases between. The CDR3 region is CASSQDWGNEQFF. The CDR3 DNA follows: TGTGCCAGCAGCCAAGATTGGGGGAATGAGCAGTTCTTC.